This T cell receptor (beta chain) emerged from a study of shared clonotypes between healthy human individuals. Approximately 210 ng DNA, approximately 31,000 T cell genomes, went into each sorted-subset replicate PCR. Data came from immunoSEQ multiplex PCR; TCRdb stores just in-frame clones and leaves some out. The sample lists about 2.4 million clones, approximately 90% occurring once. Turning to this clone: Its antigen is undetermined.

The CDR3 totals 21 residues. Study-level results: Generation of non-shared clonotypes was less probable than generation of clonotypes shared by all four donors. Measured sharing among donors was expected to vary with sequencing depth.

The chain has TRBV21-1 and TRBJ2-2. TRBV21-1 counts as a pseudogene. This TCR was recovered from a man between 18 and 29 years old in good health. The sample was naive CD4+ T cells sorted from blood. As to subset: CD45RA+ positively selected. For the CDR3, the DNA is TGTGCCAGCAGCTTACACCGGGACGCCTCTCCGTCGAGATATGGGACCGGGGAGCTGTTTTTT. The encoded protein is CASSLHRDASPSRYGTGELFF.